This TCR beta chain was recovered during a study of CD8 T cells in Susac syndrome. The study sequenced TCR beta in blood CD8+ and CD4+ T cells. TEMRA cells underwent FACS enrichment and CD8+ and CD4+ T cells underwent negative isolation. Random hexamers primed reverse transcription of roughly 0.5 to 1 ug RNA. Across 54 Vbeta and 13 Jbeta, immunoSEQ multiplex PCR amplified TCR beta CDR3. TCRdb recomputed calls from the immunoSEQ multiplex PCR reads with MiXCR, one row per CDR3 protein. This table has about 150,000 distinct CDR3 sequences, approximately 95% appearing once. Per the germline V gene, CDR1 is SGDLS and CDR2 is YYNGEE. CDR3 length: 14 residues. The ends were cut back, 0 bases at V and 1 base at J, with 5 bases in the middle.

The rearrangement links TRBV9 to TRBJ2-1, with D uncertain. The specimen was CD4+ T cells from PBMCs. The receptor's source is a human donor with Susac syndrome. For the CDR3, the DNA is TGTGCCAGCAGCGTAGTCCTTTCCTACAATGAGCAGTTCTTC. Protein: CASSVVLSYNEQFF. Drawing the rest from reference TRBV9 and TRBJ2-1, the complete variable domain is DSGVTQTPKHLITATGQRVTLRCSPRSGDLSVYWYQQSLDQGLQFLIQYYNGEERAKGNILERFSAQQFPDLHSELNLSSLELGDSALYFCASSVVLSYNEQFFGPGTRLTVL.